This TCR beta chain was captured by sequencing in a study of control samples from healthy donors and cancer patients. This CDR3 region has 13 residues. Trimming pared 4 bases from V and 5 bases from J, leaving 11 bases between. CDR1 and CDR2 from the germline V gene are KGHSH and LQKENI. The method was immunoSEQ multiplex PCR; TCRdb's version includes in-frame clones alone and lacks a portion of them. The data show about 55,000 clones, about 96% seen once. Input material: blood. The TCR originated in a woman aged 18-29 years in good health. The genes are TRBV18 and TRBJ1-2; D is unresolved. The CDR3 DNA is TGTGCCAGCTCACGAGGCCAAGGGTATGGCTACACCTTC. Translated: CASSRGQGYGYTF.